Given below is one T cell receptor beta chain in context. The antigen is not known. These data originate in a study of shared clonotypes between healthy human individuals. As for the study in general: Each donor's CD4 naive and CD4 memory cells filled three plates apiece, CD8 naive two, and CD8 memory one.

Germline lookup yields CDR1 MDHEN and CDR2 SYDVKM. CDR3 length: 14 residues. The V end was cut by 10 bases, the J end by 0 bases, with 12 bases between. CD4+ cells yielded CD45RA+ naive and CD45RA-negative memory subsets. Findings of the study overall: Estimated richness was generally greater in naive than memory subsets.

Approximately 30,000 T cell genomes (around 200 ng DNA) went into each sorted-subset replicate. Data came from immunoSEQ multiplex PCR; TCRdb stores just in-frame clones and leaves some out. The profile shows about 1 million clones, 60% to 80% of them singletons. The sequenced sample was memory CD4+ T cells sorted from blood. Subset in this sample: CD45RA-negative fraction. The chain carries TRBV28 and TRBJ2-2, with D perhaps TRBD2 (6 bases). This sequence was found in a man aged 18 to 35 in good health. The CDR3: CATGGASNTGELFF. DNA of the CDR3: TGTGCCACCGGAGGGGCATCGAACACCGGGGAGCTGTTTTTT.